These 17 T cell receptor beta chains share one sample of origin, sequenced in a study of blood T cell repertoires in COVID-19. This table comes from immunoSEQ multiplex PCR, and its TCRdb copy is limited to in-frame clones, with some not included. This sample carries some 200,000 clones, about nine tenths of them seen once, and the ten largest clones take 0.5% to 0.6%. Input material: peripheral blood. These receptors all come from a man between 45 and 60 years old with acute or convalescent COVID-19.

This clone was recorded once. V is TRBV19 and J is TRBJ1-5, with TRBD1 matching 8 bases. Germline-derived CDR1 and CDR2 are LNHDA and SQIVND (reference sequence). There are 17 residues in the CDR3. The trim removed 4 bases at V and 3 bases at J, leaving 11 bases unmatched. Written as DNA, the CDR3 is TGTGCCAGTAGTAAACCCCTCGACAGGGGAATCAATCAGCCCCAGCATTTT. Residues: CASSKPLDRGINQPQHF.

V gene TRBV4-2 combines with J gene TRBJ1-4; D perhaps matches TRBD1 (5 bases). The V gene's germline CDR1 is LGHNA and CDR2 YNFKEQ. V lost 0 bases and J lost 5, with 7 bases in between. The CDR3 totals 14 residues. CDR3 region: CASSQDPGNEKLFF. CDR3 nucleotides: TGTGCCAGCAGCCAAGATCCAGGGAATGAAAAACTGTTTTTT.

The V and J genes are TRBV18 and TRBJ2-1; D is possibly TRBD1 (5 bases). CDR3 size: 13 residues. Trimming shortened V by 0 bases and J by 8 bases, and 8 bases separated the two germline ends. Germline assignment: CDR1 KGHSH and CDR2 LQKENI. DNA for the CDR3: TGTGCCAGCTCACCACCGGGCAGGGATGAGCAGTTCTTC. Protein product: CASSPPGRDEQFF.

The genes are TRBV29-1 and TRBJ2-5, with TRBD2 matching 8 bases. The CDR3 spans 14 residues. The V gene's germline CDR1 is SQVTM and CDR2 ANQGSEA. The V and J ends lost 3 bases and 4 bases, in that order; junction bases with no gene match: 7. CDR3 loop: CSVDGAGGGETQYF. The DNA for the CDR3 is TGCAGCGTTGACGGTGCGGGGGGAGGAGAGACCCAGTACTTC.

V is TRBV2 and J is TRBJ1-3; TRBD1 matches at 9 bases. This CDR3 is built from 14 residues. Germline values: CDR1 SNHLY, CDR2 FYNNEI. After removal of 6 bases from V and 2 bases from J, the junction contained 2 bases not matched to a gene. CDR3 coding DNA: TGTGCCAGCAGGGGGGACAGGGCTGGAAACACCATATATTTT. It yields the protein CASRGDRAGNTIYF.

The chain couples TRBV6-5 to TRBJ1-4, with D unresolved. This CDR3 comprises 14 residues. Per the germline V gene, CDR1 is MNHEY and CDR2 is SVGAGI. The ends were cut back, 8 bases at V and 10 bases at J, with 20 bases in the middle. As DNA, the CDR3 is TGTGCCAGCCGAATGGCCGGGGTGAGCGGAAAACTGTTTTTT. Translating it yields CASRMAGVSGKLFF.

This sequence joins TRBV7-2 and TRBJ1-5, with D possibly being TRBD1 (5 bases). Germline V gene data show CDR1 as SGHTA and CDR2 as FQGNSA. Trimming removed 5 bases at V and 3 bases at J, with 20 bases between. The CDR3 consists of 17 residues. CDR3 loop: CASSQFPPQDHNQPQHF. CDR3 coding DNA: TGTGCCAGCAGCCAGTTCCCTCCACAGGACCACAATCAGCCCCAGCATTTT.

This sequence joins TRBV9 and TRBJ2-2; TRBD1 agrees at 8 bases. Germline V gene sequence: CDR1 SGDLS, CDR2 YYNGEE. This CDR3 contains 15 residues. Trimming at V came to 3 bases and at J to 1 base, leaving 2 bases not matched to a gene. DNA of the CDR3: TGTGCCAGCAGCGCGACAGGGGTGAACACCGGGGAGCTGTTTTTT. Protein sequence: CASSATGVNTGELFF.

The rearrangement links TRBV28 to TRBJ2-1; D might be TRBD1 (6 bases). With 6 bases removed from V and 1 base from J, the gap between germline ends came to 7 bases. Germline V gene lookup returns CDR1 MDHEN and CDR2 SYDVKM. There are 13 residues in the CDR3. The CDR3 spells CASRDRSYNEQFF. CDR3 DNA: TGTGCCAGCAGAGACAGGTCCTACAATGAGCAGTTCTTC. The whole variable domain, filled in from reference TRBV28 and TRBJ2-1, reads DVKVTQSSRYLVKRTGEKVFLECVQDMDHENMFWYRQDPGLGLRLIYFSYDVKMKEKGDIPEGYSVSREKKERFSLILESASTNQTSMYLCASRDRSYNEQFFGPGTRLTVL.

The rearrangement links TRBV6-1 to TRBJ2-1; 11 bases align to TRBD2. The CDR3 length is 17 residues. V dropped 0 bases and J dropped 1; count of bases not matched to a gene: 2. The germline CDR1 and CDR2 sequences are MNHNS and SASEGT. CDR3 sequence: CASSEASGGASYNEQFF. The CDR3 region has the DNA TGTGCCAGCAGTGAAGCTAGCGGGGGGGCTTCCTACAATGAGCAGTTCTTC.

This rearrangement joins TRBV19 to TRBJ2-7; 10 bases are shared with TRBD1. The CDR3 covers 12 residues. Losses at the gene ends were 5 bases for V and 10 bases for J; bases not matched to a gene: 5. Looked up from germline, CDR1 is LNHDA and CDR2 is SQIVND (reference sequence). CDR3 sequence: CASSAGQGVQYF. The DNA of the CDR3 is TGTGCCAGTAGTGCCGGACAGGGGGTCCAGTACTTC.

This rearrangement joins TRBV5-1 to TRBJ1-2, with TRBD1 matching over 12 bases. This CDR3 spans 15 amino acids. CDR1 and CDR2 from the germline V gene are SGHRS and YFSETQ. With 3 bases clipped from V and 8 bases from J, the junction kept 8 bases outside the gene matches. CDR3 amino acids: CASSSGTGGFEGYTF. The CDR3 nucleotides read TGCGCCAGCAGCTCCGGGACAGGGGGCTTTGAAGGCTACACCTTC.

This chain links TRBV28 with TRBJ2-6, with D hard to call. The V gene lost 6 bases and the J gene lost 4 bases, with 7 bases spanning the gap. CDR1 MDHEN and CDR2 SYDVKM come from the germline V gene. The CDR3 length is 13 residues. The CDR3 sequence is CASSRTGANVLTF. The CDR3 DNA reads as TGTGCCAGCAGCAGAACCGGGGCCAACGTCCTGACTTTC.

The V gene is TRBV19, the J gene TRBJ1-1, with D perhaps TRBD1 (5 bases). Trimming stripped 4 bases from V and 3 bases from J, with 9 bases between. Germline CDR1 reads LNHDA; CDR2 reads SQIVND (reference sequence). This CDR3 is 13 amino acids long. The CDR3 DNA reads TGTGCCAGTAGTAGTCAGGGCGACACTGAAGCTTTCTTT. Translating it yields CASSSQGDTEAFF.

The chain joins TRBV7-8 to TRBJ2-1, with TRBD2 identical over 7 bases. The J segment lost 3 bases and the V segment lost 2 bases, leaving 4 bases of the junction unmatched. The CDR3 runs to 15 residues. Germline V gives CDR1 SGHVS, CDR2 FQNEAQ. CDR3 residues: CASSLPGLYYNEQFF. For the CDR3, the DNA is TGTGCCAGCAGCTTACCGGGACTATACTACAATGAGCAGTTCTTC.

The V call is TRBV7-2, the J call TRBJ2-5; D ambiguous. The germline V and J ends were trimmed by 4 bases and 4 bases, with 7 bases remaining between them. The V gene's germline CDR1 is SGHTA and CDR2 FQGNSA. The CDR3 covers 12 residues. The CDR3 region is CASSSTLETQYF. The CDR3 DNA follows: TGTGCCAGCAGCTCAACTCTAGAGACCCAGTACTTC.

This sequence joins TRBV28 and TRBJ2-1; 10 nucleotides align to TRBD2. V shed 3 bases, J shed 9 bases, and the junction held 17 bases outside the gene matches. The CDR3 has 18 amino acids. Looked up from germline, CDR1 is MDHEN and CDR2 is SYDVKM. The CDR3 sequence: CASSLNQREGLVWSEQFF. The CDR3 bases are TGTGCCAGCAGTTTGAACCAGCGGGAGGGCCTAGTTTGGAGTGAGCAGTTCTTC.